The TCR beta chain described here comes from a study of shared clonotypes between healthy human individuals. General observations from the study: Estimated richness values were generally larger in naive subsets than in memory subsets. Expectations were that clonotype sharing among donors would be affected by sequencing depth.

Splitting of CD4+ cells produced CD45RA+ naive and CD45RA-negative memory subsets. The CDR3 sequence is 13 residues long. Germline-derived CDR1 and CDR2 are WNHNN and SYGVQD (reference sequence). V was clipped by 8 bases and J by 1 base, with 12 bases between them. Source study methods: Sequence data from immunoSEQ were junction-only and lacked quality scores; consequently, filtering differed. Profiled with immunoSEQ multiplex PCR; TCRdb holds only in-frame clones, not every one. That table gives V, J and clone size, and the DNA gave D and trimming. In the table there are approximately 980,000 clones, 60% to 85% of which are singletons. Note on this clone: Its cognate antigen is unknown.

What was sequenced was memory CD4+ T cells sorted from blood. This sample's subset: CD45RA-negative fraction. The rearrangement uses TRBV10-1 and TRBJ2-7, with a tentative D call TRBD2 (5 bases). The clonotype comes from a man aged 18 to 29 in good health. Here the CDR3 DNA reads TGCGCCAGCGAGGACGGGAATTCCTACGAGCAGTACTTC. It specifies CASEDGNSYEQYF.